The source of this TCR beta chain is a study of blood T cell repertoires in COVID-19. As for the study in general: Samples came from the United States, Italy and Spain, spanning acute and convalescent COVID-19.

In the original analysis: Reference gene primer amplification gave nucleated cell count estimates. Assay used: immunoSEQ multiplex PCR; TCRdb lists only in-frame clones, some missing. V and J calls and clone size are given by that table; D and trimming were obtained from the DNA. The sample shows around 340,000 clones, 75% to 90% of them seen only once. Seattle patients were enrolled during active infection and followed longitudinally. Trimming pared 4 bases from V and 0 bases from J, leaving 9 bases between. Germline CDR1 is SGHNT and CDR2 is YENEEA. The CDR3 is 15 amino acids. The source material was peripheral blood. The receptor was isolated from a woman aged 60-75 years with COVID-19, enrolled during active disease. The rearrangement uses TRBV11-3 and TRBJ2-2; D is possibly TRBD1 (6 bases). The CDR3 nucleotides are TGTGCCAGCAGCTCCGGGACAACGAACACCGGGGAGCTGTTTTTT. This gives the protein CASSSGTTNTGELFF.